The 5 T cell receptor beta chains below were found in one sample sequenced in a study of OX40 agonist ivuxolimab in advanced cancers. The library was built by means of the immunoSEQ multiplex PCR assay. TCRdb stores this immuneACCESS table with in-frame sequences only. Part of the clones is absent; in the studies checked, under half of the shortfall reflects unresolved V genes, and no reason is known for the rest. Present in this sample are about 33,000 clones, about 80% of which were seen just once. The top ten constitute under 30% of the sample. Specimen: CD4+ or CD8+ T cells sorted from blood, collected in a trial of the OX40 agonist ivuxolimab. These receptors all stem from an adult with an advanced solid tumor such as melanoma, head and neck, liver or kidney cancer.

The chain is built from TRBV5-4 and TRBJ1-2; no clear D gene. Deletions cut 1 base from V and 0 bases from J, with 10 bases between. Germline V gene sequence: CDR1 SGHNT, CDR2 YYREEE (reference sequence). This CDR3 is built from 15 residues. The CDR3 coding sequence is TGTGCCAGCAGCTTGCCTCAGGAAACTAACTATGGCTACACCTTC. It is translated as CASSLPQETNYGYTF.

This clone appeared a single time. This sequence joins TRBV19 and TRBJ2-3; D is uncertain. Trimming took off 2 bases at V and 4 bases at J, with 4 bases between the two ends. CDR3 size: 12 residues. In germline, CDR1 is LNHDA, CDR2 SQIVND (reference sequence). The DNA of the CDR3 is TGTGCCAGTAGTATATCGGCAGATACGCAGTATTTT. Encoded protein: CASSISADTQYF.

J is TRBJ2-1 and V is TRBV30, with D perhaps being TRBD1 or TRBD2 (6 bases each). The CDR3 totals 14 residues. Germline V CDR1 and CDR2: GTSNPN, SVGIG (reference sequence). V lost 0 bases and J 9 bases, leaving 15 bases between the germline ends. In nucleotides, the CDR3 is TGTGCCTGGAGTGTCGGGGGCTTAGGTTCTGAGCAGTTCTTC. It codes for CAWSVGGLGSEQFF.

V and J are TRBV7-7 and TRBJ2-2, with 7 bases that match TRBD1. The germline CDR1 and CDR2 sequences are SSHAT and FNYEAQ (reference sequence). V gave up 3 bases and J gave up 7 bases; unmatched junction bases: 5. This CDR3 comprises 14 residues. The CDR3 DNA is TGTGCCAGCAGCTTCACAGGGGCTAGCGGGGAGCTGTTTTTT. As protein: CASSFTGASGELFF.

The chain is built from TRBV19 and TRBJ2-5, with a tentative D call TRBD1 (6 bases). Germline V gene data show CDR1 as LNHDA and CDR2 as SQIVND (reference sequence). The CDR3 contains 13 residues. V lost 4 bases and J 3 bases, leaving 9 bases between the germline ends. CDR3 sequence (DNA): TGTGCCAGTAGTACCTGGACAGAAGAGACCCAGTACTTC. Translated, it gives CASSTWTEETQYF.